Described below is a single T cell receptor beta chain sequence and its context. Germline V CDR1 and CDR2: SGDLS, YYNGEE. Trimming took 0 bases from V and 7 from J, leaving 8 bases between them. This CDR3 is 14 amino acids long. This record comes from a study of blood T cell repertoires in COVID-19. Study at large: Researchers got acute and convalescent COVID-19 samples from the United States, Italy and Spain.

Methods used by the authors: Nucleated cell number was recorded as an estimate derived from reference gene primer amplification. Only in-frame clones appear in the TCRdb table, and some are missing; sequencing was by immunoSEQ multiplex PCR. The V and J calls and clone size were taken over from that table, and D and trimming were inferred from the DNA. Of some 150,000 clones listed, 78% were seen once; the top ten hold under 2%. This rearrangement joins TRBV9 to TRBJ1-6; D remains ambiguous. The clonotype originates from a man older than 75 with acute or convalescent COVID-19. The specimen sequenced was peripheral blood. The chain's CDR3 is CASSVGSWNSPLHF. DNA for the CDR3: TGTGCCAGCAGCGTAGGCAGTTGGAATTCACCCCTCCACTTT.